This TCR beta chain came from a study of T cells after posttransplantation cyclophosphamide. TCRdb's table, derived via immunoSEQ multiplex PCR, lists solely in-frame clones and lacks some. The sample is made up of 24,000 or so clones, none counted only once. Many counts were recorded for this clone. The sequenced material came from PBMCs. The sequence was collected from a woman aged 50 to 60 in good health, CMV-negative, and a related stem cell transplant donor.

The CDR3, as DNA: TGTGCCAGCAGACCCTTAGCGGAACTTACCCGTGAGCAGTTCTTC. It translates to CASRPLAELTREQFF. V usage is TRBV7-6 and J usage is TRBJ2-1, with D maybe TRBD2 (6 bases). There are 15 residues in the CDR3. V was cut by 6 bases and J by 9 bases, with 21 bases left in between. The germline CDR1 and CDR2 sequences are SGHVS and FNYEAQ.